This T cell receptor beta chain appears in the sequencing data of a study of T cells after yellow fever vaccination (dated by TCRdb to about 2019). With respect to the entire study: The SMART-Seq v4 Ultra Low Input RNA kit was used to prepare libraries from fractions with low cell numbers. To track T-cell clones before and after primary and booster YFV17D yellow fever vaccination, bulk TCR alpha and beta repertoires were sequenced longitudinally. Two healthy male donors made up the cohort, one aged 18 to 30 years and the other aged 30 to 39 years. Bulk PBMC replicates and cell subsets were isolated from blood drawn at multiple timepoints before and after both primary and secondary immunization. The study at large found these results: After the booster, most clones that had expanded after primary vaccination were detected again (roughly 96% of CD4 and around nine tenths of CD8), suggesting broad maintenance of memory. Only two donors were included in the study, so the extent to which the findings can be generalized is limited. The secondary T-cell response was weaker than the primary response but faster, peaking on day 5 instead of day 15. A small share of clonotypes occurred in both CD4 and CD8 compartments, likely arising from convergent recombination. Computational filtering was needed because FACS-sorted repertoires could contain abundant contaminating clonotypes from the bulk population.

TCR cDNA was made using 5'RACE template switching, a step that added a universal primer site and unique molecular identifiers. Priming of cDNA synthesis was performed from both the TCR alpha and TCR beta constant segments. Library amplification used two PCR steps, and the second PCR step added sample barcodes and sequencing adapters. Sequencing of the libraries was done on either Illumina HiSeq 2500 (2x100 bp) or NovaSeq (2x150 bp). Regarding the original processing steps: MIGEC was used to demultiplex reads and collapse the reads into UMI consensus sequences, and MiXCR was used for V(D)J alignment. Clonotypes responding to the vaccine were identified with edgeR on replicate PBMC samples, with the criteria of FDR below 0.01 and a log2 fold change above 5 up to day 15. CD4 or CD8 identity was assigned to each bulk clonotype according to whether the clonotype was present at higher abundance in the sequenced CD4 repertoire or the sequenced CD8 repertoire. The raw public reads went through TCRdb reprocessing: fastp at Q25, MiXCR clone calling, in-frame beta chains kept. Merged by CDR3 protein, the rows form single entries marked with the most common genes and DNA. What appears here as the V and J calls and clone size reflects TCRdb's work, not the paper's. The sample records around 100,000 distinct CDR3 sequences, around 8% of which are singletons. Of the sample, about 25% is held by the ten largest clones.

Note on this clonotype: Its target antigen remains unknown. Base qualities are not provided; no much larger clone lies one nucleotide away.

The treatment or condition label corresponds to: live attenuated yellow fever vaccine strain. A standard Ficoll-Paque protocol was used to isolate PBMCs from peripheral blood. Dynabeads CD4 and CD8 positive selection kits were used to isolate CD4 and CD8 T-cell fractions. RNA was extracted with TriZol from bulk PBMCs, CD4 and CD8 fractions, and dextramer-positive and dextramer-negative fractions. This sample comprised CD8+ T cells sorted from PBMCs, obtained 45 days after the yellow fever booster vaccination. The origin of this receptor is a man under 40 who received the YFV17D yellow fever vaccine.

The CDR3 in this case is CASSPIINGAYEQYF. The nucleotides read TGTGCCAGCTCACCTATTATAAACGGTGCCTACGAGCAGTACTTC. The sequence is built from TRBV18 and TRBJ2-7, with the D segment identity uncertain. From its cysteine to its phenylalanine, the CDR3 spans 15 amino acids. Kept here is only the CDR3 DNA, which spans 45 bases and is read in frame from base 1. Trimming at the junction amounts to 3 bases on V and 2 bases on J, and the germline ends lie 14 bases apart. CDR1 and CDR2, per the germline V gene, are KGHSH and LQKENI.